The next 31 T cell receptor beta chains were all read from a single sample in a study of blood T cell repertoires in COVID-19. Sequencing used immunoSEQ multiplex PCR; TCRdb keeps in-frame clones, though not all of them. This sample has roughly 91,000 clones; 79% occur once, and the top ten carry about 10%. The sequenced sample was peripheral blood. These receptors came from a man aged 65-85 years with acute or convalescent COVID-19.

The chain's CDR3 is CASSSRGLGNEQFF. CDR3 nucleotides: TGTGCCAGCAGTTCCAGGGGGCTCGGCAATGAGCAGTTCTTC. This chain links TRBV6-5 with TRBJ2-1; 8 bases are a match to TRBD1. The CDR3 extends over 14 amino acids. Losses at the gene ends were 4 bases for V and 6 bases for J; bases not matched to a gene: 5. Germline V gene data show CDR1 as MNHEY and CDR2 as SVGAGI.

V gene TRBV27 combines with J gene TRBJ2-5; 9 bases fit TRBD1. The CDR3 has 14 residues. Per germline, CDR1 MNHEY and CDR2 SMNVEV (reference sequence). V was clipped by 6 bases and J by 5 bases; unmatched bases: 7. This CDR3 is CASSLYRGRETQYF. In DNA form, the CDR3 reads TGTGCCAGCAGCCTCTACAGGGGGCGGGAGACCCAGTACTTC.

CDR3 nucleotide sequence: TGTGCCAGCAGCCCGGGACTAGCGGGGGCCGACATAACCGGGGAGCTGTTTTTT. Translation: CASSPGLAGADITGELFF. The chain employs TRBV3-1 (or the pseudogene TRBV3-2) and TRBJ2-2; 14 bases are shared with TRBD2. Germline V CDR1 and CDR2: LGHDT, YNNKEL (reference sequence). V dropped 4 bases and J dropped 5; count of bases not matched to a gene: 9. The CDR3 runs to 18 residues.

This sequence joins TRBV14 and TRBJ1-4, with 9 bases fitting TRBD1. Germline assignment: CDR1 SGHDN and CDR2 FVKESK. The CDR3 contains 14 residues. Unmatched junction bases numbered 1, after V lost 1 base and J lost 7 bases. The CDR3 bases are TGTGCCAGCAGCCAAGCGACAGGGGGTGAAAAACTGTTTTTT. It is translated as CASSQATGGEKLFF.

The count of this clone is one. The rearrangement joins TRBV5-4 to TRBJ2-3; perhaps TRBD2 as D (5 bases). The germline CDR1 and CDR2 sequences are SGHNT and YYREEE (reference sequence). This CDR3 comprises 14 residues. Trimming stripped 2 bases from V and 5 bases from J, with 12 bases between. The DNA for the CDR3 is TGTGCCAGCAGCTTACGCGGGCACCAAGATACGCAGTATTTT. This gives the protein CASSLRGHQDTQYF. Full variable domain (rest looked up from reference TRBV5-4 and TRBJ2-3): ETGVTQSPTHLIKTRGQQVTLRCSSQSGHNTVSWYQQALGQGPQFIFQYYREEENGRGNFPPRFSGLQFPNYSSELNVNALELDDSALYLCASSLRGHQDTQYFGPGTRLTVL.

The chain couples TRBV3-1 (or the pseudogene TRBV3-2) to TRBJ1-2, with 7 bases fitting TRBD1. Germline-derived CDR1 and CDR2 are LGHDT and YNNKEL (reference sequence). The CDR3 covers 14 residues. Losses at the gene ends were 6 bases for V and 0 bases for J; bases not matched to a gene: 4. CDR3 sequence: CASREGTANYGYTF. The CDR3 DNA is TGTGCCAGCAGGGAAGGGACAGCTAACTATGGCTACACCTTC.

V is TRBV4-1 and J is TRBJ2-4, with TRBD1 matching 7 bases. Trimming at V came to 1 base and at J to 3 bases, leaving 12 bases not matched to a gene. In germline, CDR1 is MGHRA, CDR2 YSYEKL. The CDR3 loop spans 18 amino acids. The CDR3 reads CASSQVRGAGGFKNIQYF. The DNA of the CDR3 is TGCGCCAGCAGCCAAGTCCGTGGGGCAGGGGGTTTCAAAAACATTCAGTACTTC.

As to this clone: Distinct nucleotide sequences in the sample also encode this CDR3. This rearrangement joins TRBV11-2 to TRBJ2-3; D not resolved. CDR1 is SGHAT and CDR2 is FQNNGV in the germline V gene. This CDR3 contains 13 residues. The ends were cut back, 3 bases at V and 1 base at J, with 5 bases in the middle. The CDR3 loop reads CASSLAGTDTQYF. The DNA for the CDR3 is TGTGCCAGCAGCTTGGCCGGCACAGATACGCAGTATTTT.

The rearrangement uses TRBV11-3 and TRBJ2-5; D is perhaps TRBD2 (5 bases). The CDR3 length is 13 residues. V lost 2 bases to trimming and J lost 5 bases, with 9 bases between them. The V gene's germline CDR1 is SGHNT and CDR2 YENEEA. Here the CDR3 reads CASSLTGDETQYF. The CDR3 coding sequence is TGTGCCAGCAGCTTAACCGGGGATGAGACCCAGTACTTC.

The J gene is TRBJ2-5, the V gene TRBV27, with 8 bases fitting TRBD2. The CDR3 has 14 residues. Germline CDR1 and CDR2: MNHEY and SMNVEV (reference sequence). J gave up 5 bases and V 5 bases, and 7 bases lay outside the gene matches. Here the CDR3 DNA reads TGTGCCAGCAGTCCCGGGGGGGGGCTGGAGACCCAGTACTTC. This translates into CASSPGGGLETQYF.

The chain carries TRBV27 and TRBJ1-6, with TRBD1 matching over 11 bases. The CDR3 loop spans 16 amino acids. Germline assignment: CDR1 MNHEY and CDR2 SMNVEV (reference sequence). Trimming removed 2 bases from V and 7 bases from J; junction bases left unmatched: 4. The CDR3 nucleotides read TGTGCCAGCAGTTTACGGACAGGGGGCTCGAATTCACCCCTCCACTTT. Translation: CASSLRTGGSNSPLHF.

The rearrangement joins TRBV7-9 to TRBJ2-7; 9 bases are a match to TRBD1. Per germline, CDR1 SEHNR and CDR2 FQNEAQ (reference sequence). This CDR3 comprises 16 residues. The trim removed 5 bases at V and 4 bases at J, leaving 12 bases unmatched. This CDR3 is CASSPPDRGANYEQYV. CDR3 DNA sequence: TGTGCCAGCAGCCCCCCGGACAGGGGAGCCAATTACGAGCAGTACGTC.

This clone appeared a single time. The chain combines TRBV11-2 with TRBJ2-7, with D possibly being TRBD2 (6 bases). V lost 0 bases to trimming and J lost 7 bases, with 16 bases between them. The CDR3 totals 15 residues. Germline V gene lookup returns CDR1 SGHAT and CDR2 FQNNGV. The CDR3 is CASSLDSGGLGEQYV. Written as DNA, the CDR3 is TGTGCCAGCAGCTTAGATAGCGGCGGATTGGGAGAGCAGTACGTC.

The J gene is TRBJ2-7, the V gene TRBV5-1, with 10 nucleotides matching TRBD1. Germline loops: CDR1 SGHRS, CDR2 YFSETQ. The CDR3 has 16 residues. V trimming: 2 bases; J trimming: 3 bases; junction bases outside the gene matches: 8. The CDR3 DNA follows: TGCGCCAGCAGCTTCCAGACCGGGACAGGGGACTACGAGCAGTACTTC. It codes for CASSFQTGTGDYEQYF.

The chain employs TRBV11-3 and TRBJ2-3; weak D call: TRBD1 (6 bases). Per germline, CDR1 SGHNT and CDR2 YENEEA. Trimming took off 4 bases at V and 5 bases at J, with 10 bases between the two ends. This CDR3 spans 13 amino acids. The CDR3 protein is CASSSTRGDTQYF. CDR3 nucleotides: TGTGCCAGCAGCTCAACCAGGGGAGATACGCAGTATTTT.

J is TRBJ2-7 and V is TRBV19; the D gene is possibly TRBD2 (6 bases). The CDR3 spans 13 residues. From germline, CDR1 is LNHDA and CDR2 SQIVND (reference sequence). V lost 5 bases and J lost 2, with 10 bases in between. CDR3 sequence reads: CASSSGLAYEQYF. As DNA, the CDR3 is TGTGCCAGTAGTTCGGGACTGGCCTACGAGCAGTACTTC.

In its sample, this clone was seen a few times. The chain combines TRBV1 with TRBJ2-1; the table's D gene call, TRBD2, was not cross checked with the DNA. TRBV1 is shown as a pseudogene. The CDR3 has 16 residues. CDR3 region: CTSRGTSEFIYNEQFF. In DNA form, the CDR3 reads TGCACCAGCAGAGGGACTAGCGAATTTATTTACAATGAGCAGTTCTTC.

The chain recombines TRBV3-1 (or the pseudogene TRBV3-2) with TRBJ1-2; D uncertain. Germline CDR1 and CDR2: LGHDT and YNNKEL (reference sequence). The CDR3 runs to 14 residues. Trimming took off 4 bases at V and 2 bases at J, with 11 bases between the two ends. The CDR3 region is CASSPGGRNYGYTF. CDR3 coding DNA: TGTGCCAGCAGCCCGGGAGGGAGGAACTATGGCTACACCTTC.

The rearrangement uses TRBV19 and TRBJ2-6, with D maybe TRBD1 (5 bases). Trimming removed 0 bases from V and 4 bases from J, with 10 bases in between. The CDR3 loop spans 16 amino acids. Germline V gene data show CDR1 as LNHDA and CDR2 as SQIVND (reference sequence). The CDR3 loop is CASSIDQGSGANVLTF. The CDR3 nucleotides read TGTGCCAGTAGTATAGATCAGGGTAGCGGGGCCAACGTCCTGACTTTC.

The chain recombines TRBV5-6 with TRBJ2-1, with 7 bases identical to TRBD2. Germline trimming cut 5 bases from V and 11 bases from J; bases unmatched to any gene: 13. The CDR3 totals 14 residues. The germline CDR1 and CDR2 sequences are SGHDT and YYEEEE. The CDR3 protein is CASSFDWGGNQQFF. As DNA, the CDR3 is TGTGCCAGCAGTTTTGATTGGGGAGGGAATCAGCAGTTCTTC.

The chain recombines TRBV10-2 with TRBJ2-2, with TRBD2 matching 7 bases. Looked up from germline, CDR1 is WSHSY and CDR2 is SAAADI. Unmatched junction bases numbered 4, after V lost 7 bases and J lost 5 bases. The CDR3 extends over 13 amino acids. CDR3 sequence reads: CASKAGGTGELFF. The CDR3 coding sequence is TGCGCCAGCAAGGCCGGGGGGACCGGGGAGCTGTTTTTT.

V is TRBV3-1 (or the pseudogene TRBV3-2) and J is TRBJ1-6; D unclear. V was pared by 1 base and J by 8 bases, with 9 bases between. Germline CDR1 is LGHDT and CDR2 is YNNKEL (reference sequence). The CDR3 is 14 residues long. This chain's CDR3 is CASSQGSGDSPLHF. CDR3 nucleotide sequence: TGTGCCAGCAGCCAAGGCAGCGGGGATTCACCCCTCCACTTT.

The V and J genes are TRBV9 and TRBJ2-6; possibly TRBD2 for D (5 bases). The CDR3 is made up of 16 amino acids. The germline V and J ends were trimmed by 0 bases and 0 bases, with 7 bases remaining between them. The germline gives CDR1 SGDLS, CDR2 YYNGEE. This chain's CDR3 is CASSVGGDSGANVLTF. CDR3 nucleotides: TGTGCCAGCAGCGTAGGGGGAGACTCTGGGGCCAACGTCCTGACTTTC.

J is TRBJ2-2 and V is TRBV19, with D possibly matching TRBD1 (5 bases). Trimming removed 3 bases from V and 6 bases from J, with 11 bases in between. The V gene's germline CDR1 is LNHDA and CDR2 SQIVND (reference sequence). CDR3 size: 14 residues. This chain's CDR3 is CASSISGRAGELFF. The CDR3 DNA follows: TGTGCCAGTAGTATCTCGGGCAGGGCCGGGGAGCTGTTTTTT.

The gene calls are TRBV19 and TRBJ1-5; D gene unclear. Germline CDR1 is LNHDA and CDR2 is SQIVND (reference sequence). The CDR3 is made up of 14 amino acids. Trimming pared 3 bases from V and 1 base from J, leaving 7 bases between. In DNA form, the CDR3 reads TGTGCCAGTAGTATGAGGGAGAGCAATCAGCCCCAGCATTTT. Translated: CASSMRESNQPQHF.

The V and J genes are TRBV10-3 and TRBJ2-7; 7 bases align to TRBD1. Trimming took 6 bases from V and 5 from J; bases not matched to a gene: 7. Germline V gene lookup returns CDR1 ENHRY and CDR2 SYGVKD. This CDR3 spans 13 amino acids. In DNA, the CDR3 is TGTGCCATCAGAACAGGGGTTAAGGACGAGCAGTACTTC. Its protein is CAIRTGVKDEQYF.

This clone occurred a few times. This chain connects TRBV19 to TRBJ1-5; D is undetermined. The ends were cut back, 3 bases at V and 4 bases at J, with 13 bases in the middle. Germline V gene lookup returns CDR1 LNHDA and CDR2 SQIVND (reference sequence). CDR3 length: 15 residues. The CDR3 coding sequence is TGTGCCAGTAGTATTTACACCACCTCAAATCAGCCCCAGCATTTT. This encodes CASSIYTTSNQPQHF.

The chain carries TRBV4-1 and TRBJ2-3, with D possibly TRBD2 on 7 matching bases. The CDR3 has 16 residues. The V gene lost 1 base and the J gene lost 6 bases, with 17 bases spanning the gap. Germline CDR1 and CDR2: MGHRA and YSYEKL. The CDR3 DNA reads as TGCGCCAGCAGCCAAGGAATGGCAGGGAGGGGGGATACGCAGTATTTT. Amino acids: CASSQGMAGRGDTQYF.

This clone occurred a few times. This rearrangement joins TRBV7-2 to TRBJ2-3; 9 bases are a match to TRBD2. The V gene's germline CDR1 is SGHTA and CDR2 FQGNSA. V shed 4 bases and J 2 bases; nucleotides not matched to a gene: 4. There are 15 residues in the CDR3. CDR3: CASSSRLAVTDTQYF. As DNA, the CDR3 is TGTGCCAGCAGCTCTCGACTAGCGGTCACAGATACGCAGTATTTT.

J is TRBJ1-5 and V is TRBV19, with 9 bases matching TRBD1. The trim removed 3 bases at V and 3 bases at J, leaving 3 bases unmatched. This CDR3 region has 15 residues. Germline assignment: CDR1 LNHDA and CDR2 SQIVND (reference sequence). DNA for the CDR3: TGTGCCAGTAGTATCGGGACAGGGTACAATCAGCCCCAGCATTTT. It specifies CASSIGTGYNQPQHF.

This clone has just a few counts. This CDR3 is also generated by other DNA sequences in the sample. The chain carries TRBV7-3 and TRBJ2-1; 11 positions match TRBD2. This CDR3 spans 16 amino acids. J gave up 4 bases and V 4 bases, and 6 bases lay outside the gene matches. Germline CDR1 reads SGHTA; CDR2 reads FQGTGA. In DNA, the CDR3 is TGTGCCAGCAGCTCAAGGGCTAGCGGGGGGTACAATGAGCAGTTCTTC. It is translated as CASSSRASGGYNEQFF.